The 5 T cell receptor beta chains reported below all come from one sample, sequenced in a study of tumor-infiltrating lymphocytes in primary liver carcinoma. The source material, roughly 18-32 mg of unsorted bulk tissue, was used to co-extract RNA and DNA. TCR beta cDNA was prepared out of approximately 500 ng total RNA by means of a constant-region primer. Slightly modified ARM-PCR with three nested multiplex PCR rounds yielded TCR beta libraries. The first two PCR rounds used TRBV1-TRBV30 primers with a Cbeta primer, 9 to 10 cycles each. TCRdb analysed the multiplex PCR reads with MiXCR anew, one entry per CDR3 protein. The sample carries 110,000 or so distinct CDR3 sequences, roughly 80% recorded once. Sequenced: liver tumor tissue from sampling region 3. The subset is: tumor region T3, left-lateral pole. The receptors were gathered from a man in his forties with primary liver carcinoma and hepatitis B virus infection.

Regarding this clonotype: The DNA is left out, because the CDR3 cannot be placed on it with certainty; the CDR3 is given as TCRdb lists it. The rearrangement uses TRBV12-3 or TRBV12-4 and TRBJ2-2; the table's D gene call, TRBD2, was not cross checked with the DNA. The CDR3 region is 16 residues in length, termini included. CDR3 loop: CAYSCRVAGYTGELFF.

By frequency in the sample, this clonotype is medium-sized. The rearrangement links TRBV11-3 to TRBJ1-1; D remains ambiguous. Between the trimmed V and J ends, which lost 0 bases and 5 bases, there was a span of 7 bases. Germline values: CDR1 SGHNT, CDR2 YENEEA. The CDR3 is 13 residues long. The CDR3 sequence: CASSLERDTEAFF. The CDR3 DNA is TGTGCCAGCAGCTTAGAAAGGGATACTGAAGCTTTCTTT.

As to this clonotype: A junction end diverges from the germline sequence, so it may reflect a read error. The rearrangement joins TRBV6-1 to TRBJ2-7, with TRBD1 matching over 9 bases. CDR3 length: 15 amino acids. The germline V gene has CDR1 MNHNS and CDR2 SASEGT. The CDR3 coding sequence is TGTGTCAGCACTACGGGGACAGGGAGTGAGAACGAGCAGTACTTC. It specifies CVSTTGTGSENEQYF.

The chain joins TRBV11-2 to TRBJ2-2; 7 bases are a match to TRBD2. V dropped 1 base and J dropped 8; count of bases not matched to a gene: 10. This CDR3 is built from 16 residues. Germline CDR1 and CDR2: SGHAT and FQNNGV. DNA for the CDR3: TGTGCCAGCAGCTTAGTGACTAGCTGGGACGCAGGGGAGCTGTTTTTT. Translated, it gives CASSLVTSWDAGELFF.

This clonotype was picked up one time. The DNA of the CDR3 is TGTGCCAGAAATTTTACGGGAGAGTACAATGAGCAGTTCTTC. Protein: CARNFTGEYNEQFF. The chain employs TRBV28 and TRBJ2-1, with a tentative D call TRBD2 (6 bases). From germline, CDR1 is MDHEN and CDR2 SYDVKM. The CDR3 consists of 14 residues. V was trimmed by 9 bases and J by 4 bases, leaving 16 bases between them. The variable domain in full, with the rest retrieved from reference TRBV28 and TRBJ2-1, is DVKVTQSSRYLVKRTGEKVFLECVQDMDHENMFWYRQDPGLGLRLIYFSYDVKMKEKGDIPEGYSVSREKKERFSLILESASTNQTSMYLCARNFTGEYNEQFFGPGTRLTVL.